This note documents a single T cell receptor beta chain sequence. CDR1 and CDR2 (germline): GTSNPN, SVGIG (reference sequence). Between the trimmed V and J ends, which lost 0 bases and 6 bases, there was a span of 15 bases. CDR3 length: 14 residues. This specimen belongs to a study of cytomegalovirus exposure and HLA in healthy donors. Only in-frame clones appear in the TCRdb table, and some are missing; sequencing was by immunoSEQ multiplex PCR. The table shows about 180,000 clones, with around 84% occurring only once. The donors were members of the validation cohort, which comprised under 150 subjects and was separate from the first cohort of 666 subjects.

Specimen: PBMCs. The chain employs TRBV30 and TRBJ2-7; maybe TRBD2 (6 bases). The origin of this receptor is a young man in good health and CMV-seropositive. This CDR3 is CAWSVSFGGSEQYF. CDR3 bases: TGTGCCTGGAGTGTATCGTTTGGAGGGAGCGAGCAGTACTTC.